This TCR beta chain is from a study of T cell responses to AZD1222 COVID-19 vaccine (dated by TCRdb to the early 2020s). Study-level background: TCR sequencing covered some 250 trial participants: roughly 200 given two doses of AZD1222 and 26 given two doses of MenACWY control vaccine. Trial participants were enrolled by age into subgroups of 18-55, 56-69 and 70-plus years, and around 140, 26 and 57 TCR-sequenced participants, respectively, were included in these subgroups.

The CDR3 numbers 13 residues from cysteine through phenylalanine. Left in the record is the CDR3 DNA by itself, 39 bases read in frame from the first base. CDR1 and CDR2, per the germline V gene (reference sequence), are LNHDA and SQIVND. A distance of 11 bases separates the germline ends of V and J, which lose 5 bases and 4 bases respectively. General conclusions and limits of the study: Only a handful of AZD1222 recipients were SARS-CoV-2 seropositive at baseline, limiting conclusions about previously exposed vaccinees. Reportedly, close to half of the unique spike-specific TCRs recognized epitopes lying outside the regions that are mutated in the B.1.351 and B.1.1.7 variants. Vaccine-associated CD4 TCRs spanned the whole spike protein, with dominant responses in regions 160-218 and 743-854. Participants were mostly white British, with more females than males. The authors suggested clonal diversity may have been underestimated. A significant rise in spike-specific TCR breadth and depth was observed after two AZD1222 doses relative to day 0 and relative to MenACWY recipients. The 56-69-year group was small, and its depth increase did not reach significance, likely because of low power. Because no day 14 peak-response samples were available, repertoires were characterized only after the peak T cell response.

The CDR3 regions of human TCRbeta chains were analyzed by immunosequencing. The published analysis was carried out like this. Repertoire TCRs were checked for matches against a reference library of SARS-CoV-2-specific TCRs that had been generated using the MIRA antigen-specificity platform. Breadth meant the fraction of unique TCRs that were SARS-CoV-2-associated, whereas depth meant the fraction of total T cells that were SARS-CoV-2-associated. Using the MIRA data, each spike-specific TCR was mapped to the spike region that the TCR reacts to and placed in a CD4 or CD8 class. Log10-transformed breadth and depth values were compared by one-way ANOVA with Sidak's multiple comparisons tests. TCRdb re-hosts the immuneACCESS table, in-frame sequences only. Its copies lack some clones; in the studies checked, an unresolved V gene accounts for under half of them, and the cause for the rest is not known. V and J calls and clone size follow that table, whereas D and trimming were derived from the DNA. This sample has roughly 120,000 clones in its table, and approximately 83% of those were observed once. The ten most abundant clones make up roughly 3.9% of the sample.

Taken with the paper, the label for time point translates to: baseline before first vaccination. The treatment or condition label for this specimen denotes: meningococcal conjugate vaccine given as trial control. Vaccinee samples came from UK trials COV001 and COV002, including a single-blind randomized controlled phase 2/3 trial of AZD1222 (ChAdOx1 nCoV-19) in healthy adults. For TCRbeta chain sequencing, PBMC samples were collected from trial participants at day 0 and at day 28 after the second dose. Points on this clone: Its antigen is unknown. The sample holds no much larger clone one base away, and base qualities are not on file.

The sequence links TRBV19 to TRBJ1-2; TRBD1 is perhaps the D gene, given 5 matching bases. This clonotype originated in an adult in good health. This specimen was peripheral blood, taken on day 0 of MenACWY control vaccination. CDR3 region: CASSATAAYGYTF. The DNA reads TGTGCCAGTAGTGCGACAGCCGCCTATGGCTACACCTTC. Supplemented by the reference TRBV19 and TRBJ1-2 proteins around the CDR3, the complete variable domain is DGGITQSPKYLFRKEGQNVTLSCEQNLNHDAMYWYRQDPGQGLRLIYYSQIVNDFQKGDIAEGYSVSREKKESFPLTVTSAQKNPTAFYLCASSATAAYGYTFGSGTRLTVV.